Each of the 21 T cell receptor beta chains below was sequenced from the same sample in a study of blood T cell repertoires in COVID-19. Measured with immunoSEQ multiplex PCR; TCRdb has only the in-frame clones, and not every one. The data contain roughly 250,000 clones, roughly 80% of them singletons. The sample taken for sequencing was peripheral blood. These receptors were taken from a woman at least 80 years old with acute or convalescent COVID-19.

This clone was recorded a few times. This chain links TRBV12-3 or TRBV12-4 with TRBJ2-7; no clear D gene. Trimming removed 4 bases from V and 6 bases from J, with 4 bases in between. The CDR3 is 10 amino acids. CDR3 loop: CASSCLEQYF. The CDR3 DNA reads TGTGCCAGCAGTTGTCTCGAGCAGTACTTC.

The V gene is TRBV7-9, the J gene TRBJ1-3; no reliable D call. The V gene lost 5 bases and the J gene lost 0 bases, with 8 bases spanning the gap. Germline V CDR1 and CDR2: SEHNR, FQNEAQ (reference sequence). CDR3 length equals 14 residues. The CDR3 DNA reads as TGTGCCAGCAGCCGAGGTAGCTCTGGAAACACCATATATTTT. This translates into CASSRGSSGNTIYF. Complete variable domain (other parts from reference TRBV7-9 and TRBJ1-3): DTGVSQNPRHKITKRGQNVTFRCDPISEHNRLYWYRQTLGQGPEFLTYFQNEAQLEKSRLLSDRFSAERPKGSFSTLEIQRTEQGDSAMYLCASSRGSSGNTIYFGEGSWLTVV.

This clone was detected only once. V and J are TRBV5-1 and TRBJ2-7; 10 bases are a match to TRBD1. The CDR3 runs 14 residues. The trim removed 4 bases at V and 2 bases at J, leaving 3 bases unmatched. The germline gives CDR1 SGHRS, CDR2 YFSETQ. The CDR3 loop reads CASSTGQGTYEQYF. The DNA of the CDR3 is TGCGCCAGCAGCACGGGACAGGGGACCTACGAGCAGTACTTC.

This clone has just one count. The V call is TRBV6-6, the J call TRBJ1-2, with 7 bases identical to TRBD1. CDR1 and CDR2 (germline): MNHNY, SVGAGI (reference sequence). The J segment lost 8 bases and the V segment lost 6 bases, leaving 9 bases of the junction unmatched. The CDR3 totals 13 residues. The CDR3 sequence is CASRPTGEQGYTF. The CDR3 DNA sequence: TGTGCCAGCAGGCCTACAGGGGAACAGGGCTACACCTTC.

The chain combines TRBV2 with TRBJ1-2; TRBD1 matches at 7 bases. J was trimmed by 5 bases and V by 6 bases; bases with no gene match: 9. The CDR3 has 14 residues. The germline gives CDR1 SNHLY, CDR2 FYNNEI. For the CDR3, the DNA is TGTGCCAGCAGCGGGACAGTGACGTCTTATGGCTACACCTTC. As protein: CASSGTVTSYGYTF.

The CDR3 coding sequence is TGTGCCAGCAGCTACACGGAGGGGCTCACGGCCCCGCGGTACTTC. Amino acids: CASSYTEGLTAPRYF. The chain carries TRBV2 and TRBJ2-5; D is perhaps TRBD2 (6 bases). Germline CDR1 and CDR2: SNHLY and FYNNEI. V was clipped by 6 bases and J by 13 bases, with 27 bases between them. The CDR3 runs to 15 residues.

The gene calls are TRBV7-9 and TRBJ2-3; possibly TRBD1 for D (5 bases). The germline V and J ends were trimmed by 4 bases and 4 bases, with 15 bases remaining between them. The CDR3 has 15 amino acids. Per germline, CDR1 SEHNR and CDR2 FQNEAQ (reference sequence). The DNA of the CDR3 is TGTGCCAGCAGCTCTAGACAGCAACGGGCAGATACGCAGTATTTT. It codes for CASSSRQQRADTQYF.

The rearrangement links TRBV7-9 to TRBJ2-7; 9 bases are a match to TRBD1. This CDR3 has 14 residues. From germline, CDR1 is SEHNR and CDR2 FQNEAQ (reference sequence). The trim removed 5 bases at V and 0 bases at J, leaving 2 bases unmatched. The CDR3 region is CASSRTGDSYEQYF. CDR3 coding DNA: TGTGCCAGCAGCAGGACAGGGGACTCCTACGAGCAGTACTTC.

The V and J genes are TRBV19 and TRBJ2-2; the match to TRBD2 covers 8 bases. Germline V gene sequence: CDR1 LNHDA, CDR2 SQIVND (reference sequence). Trimming at V came to 5 bases and at J to 6 bases, leaving 8 bases not matched to a gene. This CDR3 is built from 15 residues. As DNA, the CDR3 is TGTGCCAGTAGTTCGGGACTAGTAGGCGCCGGGGAGCTGTTTTTT. It yields the protein CASSSGLVGAGELFF.

The rearrangement links TRBV5-1 to TRBJ1-3; tentative D call: TRBD1 (6 bases). CDR3 size: 15 residues. The germline V gene has CDR1 SGHRS and CDR2 YFSETQ. Trimming took off 4 bases at V and 5 bases at J, with 16 bases between the two ends. In nucleotides, the CDR3 is TGCGCCAGCAGCCCGCTTGGGGGGGCCCGAAACACCATATATTTT. Translation: CASSPLGGARNTIYF.

The genes are TRBV10-3 and TRBJ1-6; possible D gene TRBD1, 6 bases. This CDR3 region has 15 residues. Trimming took off 3 bases at V and 6 bases at J, with 12 bases between the two ends. Germline-derived CDR1 and CDR2 are ENHRY and SYGVKD. CDR3 loop: CAISDKTGSNSPLHF. The CDR3 DNA reads as TGTGCCATCAGTGATAAGACAGGCTCTAATTCACCCCTCCACTTT.

V gene TRBV28 combines with J gene TRBJ2-7; tentative D call: TRBD2 (7 bases). V lost 5 bases to trimming and J lost 5 bases, with 16 bases between them. Germline V gene sequence: CDR1 MDHEN, CDR2 SYDVKM. The CDR3 runs to 14 residues. In DNA, the CDR3 is TGTGCCAGCAGTCCCGCGGGGGCACCTAACGAGCAGTACTTC. It codes for CASSPAGAPNEQYF.

The rearrangement joins TRBV7-6 to TRBJ1-1; 7 nucleotides agree with TRBD1. V was pared by 5 bases and J by 4 bases, with 7 bases of the junction left unmatched. CDR3 length: 14 amino acids. The V gene's germline CDR1 is SGHVS and CDR2 FNYEAQ. The CDR3 DNA is TGTGCCAGCAGCCCGCGACAGGGAGGCACTGAAGCTTTCTTT. This gives the protein CASSPRQGGTEAFF.

In this sample, this clone turned up many times. This rearrangement joins TRBV6-5 to TRBJ1-4, with TRBD1 matching 7 bases. Germline lookup yields CDR1 MNHEY and CDR2 SVGAGI. V gave up 8 bases and J gave up 5 bases; unmatched junction bases: 5. This CDR3 has 13 residues. The CDR3 bases are TGTGCCAGCTCCGGGACAGTCAATGAAAAACTGTTTTTT. Its translation is CASSGTVNEKLFF.

This clone has just one count. This chain joins TRBV27 and TRBJ1-4; D is ambiguous. Germline V gene data show CDR1 as MNHEY and CDR2 as SMNVEV (reference sequence). V dropped 6 bases and J dropped 8 bases, with 16 bases sitting between them. CDR3 length: 14 residues. CDR3 amino acids: CASSPVGEEEKLFF. The CDR3 bases are TGTGCCAGCAGCCCTGTTGGGGAGGAGGAAAAACTGTTTTTT.

The chain is built from TRBV10-3 and TRBJ2-3; 13 nucleotides match TRBD2. Trimming took 9 bases from V and 7 from J; bases not matched to a gene: 7. CDR1 is ENHRY, CDR2 SYGVKD, per germline. CDR3 length: 14 residues. In nucleotides, the CDR3 is TGTGCCATAGGGACTAGCGGGGTAGGGAATACGCAGTATTTT. The encoded protein is CAIGTSGVGNTQYF.

This clone was detected only a few times. The gene calls are TRBV7-2 and TRBJ1-1; TRBD1 aligns across 8 bases. Trimming at V came to 6 bases and at J to 4 bases, leaving 4 bases not matched to a gene. CDR1 and CDR2 (germline): SGHTA, FQGNSA. The CDR3 spans 13 residues. The CDR3 bases are TGTGCCAGCAGGGCAGGGGGCAGCACTGAAGCTTTCTTT. Translating gives CASRAGGSTEAFF.

V usage is TRBV24-1 and J usage is TRBJ1-2; D is unclear. V gave up 3 bases and J gave up 6 bases, with 16 bases separating them. The CDR3 consists of 15 residues. Germline CDR1 is KGHDR and CDR2 is SFDVKD. The CDR3 reads CATSDPGRSRDGYTF. In DNA, the CDR3 is TGTGCCACCAGTGATCCCGGACGGTCGAGGGATGGCTACACCTTC.

This clone showed up just once. The chain is built from TRBV4-1 and TRBJ1-3, with 9 bases lining up with TRBD1. CDR3 length: 19 amino acids. Germline V gene lookup returns CDR1 MGHRA and CDR2 YSYEKL. Germline trimming cut 0 bases from V and 0 bases from J; bases unmatched to any gene: 9. CDR3 in amino acids: CASSQEDRGALFSGNTIYF. The CDR3 DNA reads as TGCGCCAGCAGCCAAGAAGACAGGGGGGCCCTCTTCTCTGGAAACACCATATATTTT.

This sequence joins TRBV2 and TRBJ2-4; D is possibly TRBD1 (6 bases). This CDR3 contains 13 residues. V was trimmed by 7 bases and J by 6 bases, leaving 13 bases between them. The germline CDR1 and CDR2 sequences are SNHLY and FYNNEI. For the CDR3, the DNA is TGTGCCAGCAAAGGACAGTGGCCAAACATTCAGTACTTC. Its protein product is CASKGQWPNIQYF.

This chain connects TRBV5-1 to TRBJ1-3, with a tentative D call TRBD1 (6 bases). Germline V gene data show CDR1 as SGHRS and CDR2 as YFSETQ. V was shortened by 3 bases and J by 3 bases, with 10 bases between the two germline ends. This CDR3 contains 14 residues. As DNA, the CDR3 is TGCGCCAGCAGCTCCGGGACACTTGGAAACACCATATATTTT. Translated, it gives CASSSGTLGNTIYF.